Listed below are T cell receptor beta chains from one sample, sequenced in a study of shared clonotypes between healthy human individuals. The table came from immunoSEQ multiplex PCR; TCRdb's copy has only in-frame clones and leaves some out. The table includes over a million clones, roughly 95% detected once. The material sequenced was naive CD4+ T cells sorted from blood. These receptor sequences come from a man under 40 in good health. The CDR3 runs from the conserved cysteine through the conserved F or W. A D gene is named only where the DNA matches it firmly. Only some rows state a clone size, as once, few, many or a class for expanded clones.

d_gene	v_gene	abundance	j_gene	CDR3nt	CDR3aa
TRBD2	TRBV4-1	.	TRBJ2-2	TGCGCCAGCAGCCAGGTAGCGGGAGGGCCTTTAGCCGGGGAGCTGTTTTTT	CASSQVAGGPLAGELFF
.	TRBV28	.	TRBJ1-5	TGTGCCAGCAGTTTGGGGGGGCGCGCCAATCAGCCCCAGCATTTT	CASSLGGRANQPQHF
.	TRBV12-2	.	TRBJ2-7	TGTGCAAGTCGCTCAGAATTGCAGGGGCACCACGAGCAGTACTTC	CASRSELQGHHEQYF
TRBD1	TRBV15	.	TRBJ2-7	TGTGCCACCAGTATGGGGGACAGGAGTGAGCAGTACTTC	CATSMGDRSEQYF
.	TRBV5-1	.	TRBJ1-5	TGCGCCAGCAGCCTGGACGACAGCTATAGCAATCAGCCCCAGCATTTT	CASSLDDSYSNQPQHF
.	TRBV5-1	.	TRBJ1-3	TGCGCCAGCAGCCGGGACGGCTCTGGAAACACCATATATTTT	CASSRDGSGNTIYF
.	TRBV10-3	once	TRBJ1-2	TGTGCCATCAACCAAATCAGGAGGGGCTACACCTTC	CAINQIRRGYTF
.	TRBV9	.	TRBJ1-5	TGTGCCAGCAGCGTAGAGGGCAGGGGTATGGATAGCAATCAGCCCCAGCATTTT	CASSVEGRGMDSNQPQHF
TRBD1	TRBV4-1	.	TRBJ1-2	TGCGCCAGCAGCCAAAGAACAGGGACAGGTGGCTACACCTTC	CASSQRTGTGGYTF
.	TRBV5-4	.	TRBJ1-1	TGTGCCAGCAGCCCGCCAAATCAGAGGAACACTGAAGCTTTCTTT	CASSPPNQRNTEAFF
.	TRBV18	.	TRBJ1-4	TGTGCCAGCTCACCCCGGGCAGAACCTAAGCGGGAAAAACTGTTTTTT	CASSPRAEPKREKLFF
.	TRBV25-1	few	TRBJ1-1	TGTGCCAGCATCGAGGGAGTTGAAGCTTTCTTT	CASIEGVEAFF
.	TRBV19	.	TRBJ2-4	TGTGCCAGTAGTTATCAGGGAAAAGCCAAAAACATTCAGTACTTC	CASSYQGKAKNIQYF
.	TRBV28	.	TRBJ2-3	TGTGCCAGCAGTTTCGTATTAGATACGCAGTATTTT	CASSFVLDTQYF
TRBD2	TRBV5-5	.	TRBJ2-3	TGTGCCAGCAGCTTGGTTCTAGCGGGAGTAACAGATACGCAGTATTTT	CASSLVLAGVTDTQYF